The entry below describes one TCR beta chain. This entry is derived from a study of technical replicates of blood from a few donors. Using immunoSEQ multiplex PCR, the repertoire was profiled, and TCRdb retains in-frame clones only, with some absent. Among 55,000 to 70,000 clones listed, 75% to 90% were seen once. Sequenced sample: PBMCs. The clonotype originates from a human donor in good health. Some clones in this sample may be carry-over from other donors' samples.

CDR3 protein: CASSLLYRVTEAFF. In nucleotides, the CDR3 is TGTGCCAGCAGCTTGTTATACAGGGTCACTGAAGCTTTCTTT. This rearrangement joins TRBV5-6 to TRBJ1-1; D is possibly TRBD1 (6 bases). V lost 1 base and J lost 4, with 11 bases in between. Germline loops: CDR1 SGHDT, CDR2 YYEEEE. This CDR3 contains 14 residues.